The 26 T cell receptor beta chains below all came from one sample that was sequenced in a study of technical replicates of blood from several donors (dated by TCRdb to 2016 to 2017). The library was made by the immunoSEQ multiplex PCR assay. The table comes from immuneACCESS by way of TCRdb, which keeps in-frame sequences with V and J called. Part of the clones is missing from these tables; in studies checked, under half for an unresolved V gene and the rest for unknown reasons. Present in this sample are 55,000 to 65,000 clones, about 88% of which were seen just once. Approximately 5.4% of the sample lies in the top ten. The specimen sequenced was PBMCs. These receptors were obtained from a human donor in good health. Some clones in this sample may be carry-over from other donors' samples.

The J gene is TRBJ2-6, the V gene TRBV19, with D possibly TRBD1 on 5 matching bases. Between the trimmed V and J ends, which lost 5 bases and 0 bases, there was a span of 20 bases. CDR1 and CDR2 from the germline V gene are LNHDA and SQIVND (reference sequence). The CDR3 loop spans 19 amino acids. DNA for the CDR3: TGTGCCAGTAGTTCCTCCAGGGCCACACATCCCTCTGGGGCCAACGTCCTGACTTTC. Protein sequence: CASSSSRATHPSGANVLTF.

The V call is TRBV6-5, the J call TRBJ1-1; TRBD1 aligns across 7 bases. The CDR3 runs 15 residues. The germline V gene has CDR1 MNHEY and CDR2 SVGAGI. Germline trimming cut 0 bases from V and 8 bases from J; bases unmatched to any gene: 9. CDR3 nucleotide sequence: TGTGCCAGCAGTTACTCGATTCTCGGACAGGCAGAAGCTTTCTTT. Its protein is CASSYSILGQAEAFF.

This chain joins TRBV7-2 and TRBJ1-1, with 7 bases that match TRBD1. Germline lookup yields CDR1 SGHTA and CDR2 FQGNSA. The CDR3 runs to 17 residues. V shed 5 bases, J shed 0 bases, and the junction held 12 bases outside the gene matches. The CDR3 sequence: CASSPGTARGMNTEAFF. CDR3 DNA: TGTGCCAGCAGCCCCGGGACAGCCAGGGGGATGAACACTGAAGCTTTCTTT.

This CDR3 reads CASSSNRVGGYTF. DNA for the CDR3: TGTGCCAGCAGCTCTAACAGGGTTGGTGGCTACACCTTC. This rearrangement joins TRBV5-6 to TRBJ1-2; D perhaps matches TRBD1 (6 bases). CDR1 is SGHDT, CDR2 YYEEEE, per germline. This CDR3 comprises 13 residues. V dropped 3 bases and J dropped 7 bases, with 13 bases sitting between them.

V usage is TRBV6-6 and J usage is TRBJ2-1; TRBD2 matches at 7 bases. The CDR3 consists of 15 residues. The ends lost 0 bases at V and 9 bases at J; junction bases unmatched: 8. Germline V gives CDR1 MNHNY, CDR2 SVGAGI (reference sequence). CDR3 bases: TGTGCCAGCAGTTACTCCCTAGCGGAGAAGAGTGAGCAGTTCTTC. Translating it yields CASSYSLAEKSEQFF.

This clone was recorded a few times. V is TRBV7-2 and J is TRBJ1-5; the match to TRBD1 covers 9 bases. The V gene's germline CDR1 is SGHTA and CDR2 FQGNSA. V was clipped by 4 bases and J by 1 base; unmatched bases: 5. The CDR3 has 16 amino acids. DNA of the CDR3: TGTGCCAGCAGCTCCTCGACAGGGGGAAGCAATCAGCCCCAGCATTTT. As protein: CASSSSTGGSNQPQHF. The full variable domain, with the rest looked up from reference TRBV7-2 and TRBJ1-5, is GAGVSQSPSNKVTEKGKDVELRCDPISGHTALYWYRQSLGQGLEFLIYFQGNSAPDKSGLPSDRFSAERTGGSVSTLTIQRTQQEDSAVYLCASSSSTGGSNQPQHFGDGTRLSIL.

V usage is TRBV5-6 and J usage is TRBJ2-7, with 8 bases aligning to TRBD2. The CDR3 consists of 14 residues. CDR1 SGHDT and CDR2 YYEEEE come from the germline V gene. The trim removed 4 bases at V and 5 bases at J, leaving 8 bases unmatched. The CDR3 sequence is CASSRREGRDEQYF. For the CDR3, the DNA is TGTGCCAGCAGCAGACGGGAGGGGCGGGACGAGCAGTACTTC.

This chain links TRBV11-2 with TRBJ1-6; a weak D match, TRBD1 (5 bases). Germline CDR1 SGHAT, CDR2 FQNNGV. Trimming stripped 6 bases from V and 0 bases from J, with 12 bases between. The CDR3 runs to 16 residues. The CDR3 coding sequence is TGTGCCAGCAGGGGGGTCGGGAGCTCCTATAATTCACCCCTCCACTTT. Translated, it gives CASRGVGSSYNSPLHF.

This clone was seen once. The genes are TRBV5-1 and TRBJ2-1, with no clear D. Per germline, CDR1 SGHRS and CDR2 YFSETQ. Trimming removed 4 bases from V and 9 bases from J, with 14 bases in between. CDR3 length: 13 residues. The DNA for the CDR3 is TGCGCCAGCAGCCCCTACCTGTCCCTTGAGCAGTTCTTC. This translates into CASSPYLSLEQFF.

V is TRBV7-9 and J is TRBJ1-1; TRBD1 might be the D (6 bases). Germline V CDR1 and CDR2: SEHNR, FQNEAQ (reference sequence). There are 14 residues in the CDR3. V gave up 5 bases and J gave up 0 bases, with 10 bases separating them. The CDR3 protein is CASSRDTMNTEAFF. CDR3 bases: TGTGCCAGCAGCCGGGACACCATGAACACTGAAGCTTTCTTT.

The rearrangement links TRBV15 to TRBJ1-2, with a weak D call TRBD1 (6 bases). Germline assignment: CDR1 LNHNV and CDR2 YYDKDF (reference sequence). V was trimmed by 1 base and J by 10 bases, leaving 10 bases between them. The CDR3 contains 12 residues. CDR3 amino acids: CATSRAGQFYTF. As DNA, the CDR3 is TGTGCCACCAGCAGAGCTGGACAGTTCTACACCTTC.

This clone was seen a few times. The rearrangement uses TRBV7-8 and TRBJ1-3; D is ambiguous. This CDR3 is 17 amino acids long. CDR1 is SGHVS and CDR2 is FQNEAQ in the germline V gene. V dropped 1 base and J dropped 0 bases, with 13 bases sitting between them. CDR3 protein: CASSLVGSGDSGNTIYF. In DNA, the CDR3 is TGTGCCAGCAGCTTAGTCGGATCGGGAGACTCTGGAAACACCATATATTTT.

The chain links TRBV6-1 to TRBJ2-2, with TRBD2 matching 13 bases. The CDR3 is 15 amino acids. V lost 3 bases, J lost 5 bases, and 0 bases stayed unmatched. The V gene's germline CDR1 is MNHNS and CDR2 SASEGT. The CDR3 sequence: CASSETSGRTGELFF. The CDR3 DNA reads TGTGCCAGCAGTGAGACTAGCGGGAGGACCGGGGAGCTGTTTTTT.

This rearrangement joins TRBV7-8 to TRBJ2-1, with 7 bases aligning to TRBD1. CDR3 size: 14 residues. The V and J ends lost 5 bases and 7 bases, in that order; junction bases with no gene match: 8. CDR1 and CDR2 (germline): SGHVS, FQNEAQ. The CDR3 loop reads CASSLDRADNEQFF. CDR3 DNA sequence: TGTGCCAGCAGCCTAGACAGGGCGGATAATGAGCAGTTCTTC.

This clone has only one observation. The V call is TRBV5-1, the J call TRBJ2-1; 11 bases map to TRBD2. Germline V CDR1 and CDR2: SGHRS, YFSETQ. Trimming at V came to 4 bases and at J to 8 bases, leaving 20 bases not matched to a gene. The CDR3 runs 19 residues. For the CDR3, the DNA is TGCGCCAGCAGCCCACAATCCCCCTATGTACTAGCGGGAGCCCATGAGCAGTTCTTC. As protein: CASSPQSPYVLAGAHEQFF.

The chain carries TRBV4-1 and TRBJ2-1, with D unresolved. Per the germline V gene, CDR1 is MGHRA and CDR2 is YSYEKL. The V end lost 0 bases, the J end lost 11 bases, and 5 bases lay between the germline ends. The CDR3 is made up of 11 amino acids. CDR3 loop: CASSQDLQQFF. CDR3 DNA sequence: TGCGCCAGCAGCCAAGATCTACAGCAGTTCTTC.

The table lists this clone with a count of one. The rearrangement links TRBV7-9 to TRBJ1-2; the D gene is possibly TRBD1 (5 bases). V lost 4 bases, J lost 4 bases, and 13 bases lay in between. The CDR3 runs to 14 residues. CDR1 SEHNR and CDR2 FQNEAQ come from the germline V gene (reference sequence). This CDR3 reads CASSSIDRIYGYTF. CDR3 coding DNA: TGTGCCAGCAGCTCGATTGACAGAATCTATGGCTACACCTTC.

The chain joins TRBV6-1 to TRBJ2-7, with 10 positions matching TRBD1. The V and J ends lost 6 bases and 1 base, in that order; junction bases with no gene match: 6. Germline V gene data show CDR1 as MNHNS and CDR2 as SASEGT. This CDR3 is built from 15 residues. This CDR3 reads CASSPQDRGSYEQYF. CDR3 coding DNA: TGTGCCAGCAGCCCTCAGGACAGGGGGTCCTACGAGCAGTACTTC.

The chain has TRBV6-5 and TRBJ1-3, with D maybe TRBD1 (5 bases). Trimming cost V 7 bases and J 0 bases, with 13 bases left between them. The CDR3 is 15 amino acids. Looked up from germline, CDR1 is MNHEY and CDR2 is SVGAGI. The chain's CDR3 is CASMKGTGSGNTIYF. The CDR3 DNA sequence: TGTGCCAGCATGAAGGGAACAGGCTCTGGAAACACCATATATTTT.

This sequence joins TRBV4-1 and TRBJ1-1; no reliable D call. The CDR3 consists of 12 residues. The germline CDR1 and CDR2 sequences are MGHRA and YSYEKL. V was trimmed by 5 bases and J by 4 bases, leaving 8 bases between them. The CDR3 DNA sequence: TGCGCCAGCAGCAGGGAGGGCACTGAAGCTTTCTTT. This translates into CASSREGTEAFF.

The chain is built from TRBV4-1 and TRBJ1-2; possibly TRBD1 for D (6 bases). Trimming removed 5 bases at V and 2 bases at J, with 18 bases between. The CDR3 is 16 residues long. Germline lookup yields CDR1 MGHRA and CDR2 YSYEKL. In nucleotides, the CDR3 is TGCGCCAGCAGCGAAGCCGCTACAGGGATAAACTATGGCTACACCTTC. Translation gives CASSEAATGINYGYTF.

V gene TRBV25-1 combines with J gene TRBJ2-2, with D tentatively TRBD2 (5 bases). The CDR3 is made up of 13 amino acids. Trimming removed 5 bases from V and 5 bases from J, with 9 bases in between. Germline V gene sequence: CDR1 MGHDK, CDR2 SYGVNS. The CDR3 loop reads CASSLRGTGELFF. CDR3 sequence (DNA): TGTGCCAGCAGTCTTCGGGGAACCGGGGAGCTGTTTTTT.

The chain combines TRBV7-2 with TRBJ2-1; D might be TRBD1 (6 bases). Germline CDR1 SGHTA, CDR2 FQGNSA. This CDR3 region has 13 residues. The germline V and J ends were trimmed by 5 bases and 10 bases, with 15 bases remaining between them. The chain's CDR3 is CASSITTGNEQFF. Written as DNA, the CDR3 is TGTGCCAGCAGCATTACCACAGGGAACGAGCAGTTCTTC.

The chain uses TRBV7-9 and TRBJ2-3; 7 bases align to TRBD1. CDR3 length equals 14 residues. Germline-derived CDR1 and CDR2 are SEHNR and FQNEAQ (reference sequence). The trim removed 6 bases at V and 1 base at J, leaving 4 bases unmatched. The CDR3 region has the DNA TGTGCCAGCAGAACCGGGACAGGCACAGATACGCAGTATTTT. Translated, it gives CASRTGTGTDTQYF.

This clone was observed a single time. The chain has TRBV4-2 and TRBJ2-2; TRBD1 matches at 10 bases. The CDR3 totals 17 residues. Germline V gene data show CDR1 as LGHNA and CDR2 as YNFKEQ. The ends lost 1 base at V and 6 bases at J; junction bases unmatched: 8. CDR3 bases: TGTGCCAGCAGCCAAGCCGGCGACAGGGGGCGCGCCGGGGAGCTGTTTTTT. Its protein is CASSQAGDRGRAGELFF.

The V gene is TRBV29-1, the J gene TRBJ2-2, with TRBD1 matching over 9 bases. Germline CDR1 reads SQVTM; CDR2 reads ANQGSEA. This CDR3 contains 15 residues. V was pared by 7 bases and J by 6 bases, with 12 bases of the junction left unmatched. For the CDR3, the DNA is TGCAGCGGAGGACCGGGACAGGGTTTACCCGGGGAGCTGTTTTTT. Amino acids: CSGGPGQGLPGELFF.